This T cell receptor (beta chain) originates from a study of technical replicates of blood from several donors. Germline CDR1 is SGHRS and CDR2 is YFSETQ. The CDR3 consists of 14 residues. Between the trimmed V and J ends, which lost 4 bases and 4 bases, there was a span of 14 bases. TCRdb's copy holds only in-frame clones and misses some; the assay was immunoSEQ multiplex PCR. The sample has about 16,000 clones, roughly 86% seen once. The sequencing sample was made of PBMCs. The chain carries TRBV5-1 and TRBJ2-5, with D perhaps TRBD2 (8 bases). The TCR originated in a human donor in good health. The CDR3 protein is CASSLGRGRETQYF. The CDR3 nucleotides are TGCGCCAGCAGCCTCGGGAGGGGGCGAGAGACCCAGTACTTC.